This TCR beta chain was documented in a study of blood T cell repertoires in COVID-19. Germline-derived CDR1 and CDR2 are SGHTA and FQGNSA. This CDR3 is 18 amino acids long. With 1 base clipped from V and 1 base from J, the junction kept 8 bases outside the gene matches. Measured with immunoSEQ multiplex PCR; TCRdb has only the in-frame clones, and not every one. The sample holds approximately 250,000 clones, approximately 86% seen once. The origin of this receptor is a woman in her sixties or seventies who had recovered from COVID-19. The sequenced sample consisted of peripheral blood. The J gene is TRBJ2-3, the V gene TRBV7-2; 10 positions agree with TRBD2. CDR3 in DNA: TGTGCCAGCAGCTTAGTATTCCGAGCGGGGGGGCGCACAGATACGCAGTATTTT. The encoded protein is CASSLVFRAGGRTDTQYF.